The clone carrying this T cell receptor beta chain is a singleton in its sample. What it binds is unknown. CDR3 length equals 15 residues. Germline CDR1 SGHRS, CDR2 YFSETQ. Unmatched junction bases numbered 7, after V lost 4 bases and J lost 5 bases. This entry belongs to a study of CD8 T cells in Susac syndrome. Findings of the study overall: As acknowledged by the study, its TCR sequencing and HLA analysis included a relatively small number of individuals.

The authors reverse transcribed roughly 0.5 to 1 ug RNA with random hexamers. With immunoSEQ multiplex PCR, TCR beta CDR3 was amplified across 54 Vbeta and 13 Jbeta. TCRdb used MiXCR to reprocess the immunoSEQ multiplex PCR reads, holding one entry per CDR3 protein. The sample records about 140,000 distinct CDR3 sequences, 95% being singletons. The sequence came from a human donor with Susac syndrome. This chain links TRBV5-1 with TRBJ2-1, with 9 bases lining up with TRBD2. The sequencing input was CD8+ T cells from PBMCs. The CDR3 loop is CASSLNPSGDNEQFF. CDR3 bases: TGCGCCAGCAGCCTCAACCCTAGCGGGGACAATGAGCAGTTCTTC.